This T cell receptor beta chain was captured by sequencing in a study of cytotoxic CD8 clonotypes in ibrutinib-treated CLL. Background on the study: Each sample contained, on average, about 250,000 productive templates and 94,000 or so productive rearrangements.

V dropped 1 base and J dropped 10 bases, with 11 bases sitting between them. Germline V CDR1 and CDR2: LNHDA, SQIVND (reference sequence). The CDR3 has 14 amino acids. TCRdb's copy holds only in-frame clones and misses some; the assay was immunoSEQ multiplex PCR. The data show 45,000 to 60,000 clones, 45% to 70% seen once. The source material was PBMCs, sampled after 24 months of ibrutinib treatment. The chain links TRBV19 to TRBJ1-6; D gene uncertain. This receptor was identified in a human donor with chronic lymphocytic leukemia. The CDR3: CASSIATGASPLHF. The CDR3 coding sequence is TGTGCCAGTAGTATAGCGACGGGAGCGTCACCCCTCCACTTT.